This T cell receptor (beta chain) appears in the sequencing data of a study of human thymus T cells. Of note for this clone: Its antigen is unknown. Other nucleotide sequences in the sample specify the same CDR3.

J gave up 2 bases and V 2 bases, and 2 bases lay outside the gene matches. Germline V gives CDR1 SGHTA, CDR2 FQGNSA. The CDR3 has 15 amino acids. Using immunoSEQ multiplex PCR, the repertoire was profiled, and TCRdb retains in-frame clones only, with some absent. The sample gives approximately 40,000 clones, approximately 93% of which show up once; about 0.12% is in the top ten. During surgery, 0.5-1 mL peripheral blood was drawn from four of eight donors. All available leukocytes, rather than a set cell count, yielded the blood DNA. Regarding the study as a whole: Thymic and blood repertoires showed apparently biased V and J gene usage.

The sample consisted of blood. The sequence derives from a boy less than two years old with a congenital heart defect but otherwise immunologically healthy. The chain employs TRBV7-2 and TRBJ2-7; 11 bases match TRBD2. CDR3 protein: CASSLTSGGAYEQYF. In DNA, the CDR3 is TGTGCCAGCAGCTTAACTAGCGGGGGTGCCTACGAGCAGTACTTC.